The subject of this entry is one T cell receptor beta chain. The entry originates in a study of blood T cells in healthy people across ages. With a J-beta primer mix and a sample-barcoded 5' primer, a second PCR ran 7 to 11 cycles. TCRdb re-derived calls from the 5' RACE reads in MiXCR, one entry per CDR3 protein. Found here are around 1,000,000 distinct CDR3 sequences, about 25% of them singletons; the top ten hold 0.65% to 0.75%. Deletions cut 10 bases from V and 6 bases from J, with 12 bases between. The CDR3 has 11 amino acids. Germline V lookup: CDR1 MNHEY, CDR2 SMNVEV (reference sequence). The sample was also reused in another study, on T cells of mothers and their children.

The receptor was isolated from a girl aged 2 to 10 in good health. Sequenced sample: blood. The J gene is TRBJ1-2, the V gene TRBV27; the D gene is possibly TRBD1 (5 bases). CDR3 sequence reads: CATDGGNGYTF. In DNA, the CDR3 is TGTGCCACCGATGGGGGAAATGGCTACACCTTC.